This T cell receptor (beta chain) was retrieved from a study of T cell repertoires in cytomegalovirus infection (dated by TCRdb to about 2019). Study-wide context: The peptide stimulations were aimed at well-studied HLA-B-restricted epitopes as well as recently identified HLA-C-restricted CMV epitopes, whose presentation resists viral immunomodulation. The HLA type of each donor mattered for the analysis, because public TCR beta signatures pointed to carriage of CMV infection along with the matching HLA type.

TCRdb lists the instrument as Illumina HiSeq 1500. The public reads were reprocessed in TCRdb via fastp at Q25 and MiXCR, keeping in-frame beta chains. Each CDR3 protein appears once, grouped with its most common genes and DNA. This sample holds roughly 990,000 distinct CDR3 sequences; around 32% were observed only once. Together, the top ten hold around 15% of the sample. Turning to this clonotype: There is no known antigen for this receptor. Base-call qualities are not available, and no considerably larger clone is one nucleotide away.

Study-wide findings and limitations: The ex vivo response was dominated by HLA-C-restricted CMV-specific TCR beta clonotypes, and the single most frequent clonotype in two of eight donors was supplied by these HLA-C-restricted clonotypes. In both this cohort and an independent roughly 330-donor cohort, the cumulative frequency of public TCR beta family members distinguished carriers of CMV infection plus the relevant HLA type.

The treatment or condition tag for this specimen amounts to: in vitro stimulation with specific CMV peptide epitopes to enrich CMV-specific T cells. The source material was cultured CD8+ T cells from PBMCs, sampled from culture after CMV antigen stimulation. This clonotype was sampled from a human donor in good health (CMV status not recorded). Some clones in this sample may be carry-over from other donors' samples.

The CDR3 amino acid sequence is: CASSSPLLAGSETQYF. In nucleotide form, the sequence is TGTGCCAGCAGCTCACCCCTTCTAGCGGGGAGTGAGACCCAGTACTTC. This receptor chain uses TRBV7-9 and TRBJ2-5, with 9 junctional bases fitting TRBD2. CDR1 is given as SEHNR and CDR2 as FQNEAQ, both from the germline V gene (reference sequence). CDR3 length: 16 amino acids, cysteine to phenylalanine. Only CDR3 DNA is held: 48 bases, read in frame from base 1. After removal of 4 bases from V and 5 bases from J, the junction retains 11 bases not matched to a gene.